This T cell receptor beta chain was obtained from a study of T-cell memory formation after mild COVID-19. Study-level results: Mainly CM and EM harbored the contracting CD4+ clones; mainly EMRA harbored the CD8+ ones.

The V segment lost 6 bases and the J segment 0 bases; nucleotides outside the gene matches: 7. The CDR3 totals 15 residues. CDR1 MNHEY and CDR2 SVGEGT come from the germline V gene. As concerns this clonotype: Its cognate antigen is unknown.

TCRdb independently ran MiXCR on the 5' RACE reads; one entry per CDR3 protein. Among 550,000 to 650,000 distinct CDR3 sequences listed, roughly 17% were seen once. This sequence joins TRBV6-2 or TRBV6-3 and TRBJ2-5; 7 nucleotides agree with TRBD2. Specimen: PBMCs or a T cell subset sorted from them (not recorded which). This clonotype originated in an adult woman who had mild COVID-19 (a few samples of this study predate the infection). Cell type and time point are not known. DNA for the CDR3: TGTGCCAGCAGCCCTAGCGGAACTTACCAAGAGACCCAGTACTTC. It is translated as CASSPSGTYQETQYF.